Below are 31 T cell receptor beta chains sequenced from a single sample in a study of shared clonotypes between healthy human individuals. This table comes from immunoSEQ multiplex PCR, and its TCRdb copy is limited to in-frame clones, with some not included. This sample has under 750,000 clones; 72% occur once, and the top ten carry roughly 1.8%. The material sequenced was memory CD4+ T cells sorted from blood. Described subset: CD45RA-negative fraction. The receptors here all came from a woman aged 25-40 years in good health.

The chain employs TRBV18 and TRBJ2-7; a weak D match, TRBD2 (5 bases). V lost 6 bases and J 4 bases, leaving 10 bases between the germline ends. The germline V gene has CDR1 KGHSH and CDR2 LQKENI. The CDR3 is 12 amino acids. CDR3 sequence (DNA): TGTGCCAGCTCCTCGGCGGGTTACGAGCAGTACTTC. Protein sequence: CASSSAGYEQYF. Together with reference TRBV18 and TRBJ2-7, the CDR3 gives the full variable domain: NAGVMQNPRHLVRRRGQEARLRCSPMKGHSHVYWYRQLPEEGLKFMVYLQKENIIDESGMPKERFSAEFPKEGPSILRIQQVVRGDSAAYFCASSSAGYEQYFGPGTRLTVT.

There are a few counts of this clone. The V and J genes are TRBV18 and TRBJ2-2, with a tentative D call TRBD2 (5 bases). Germline-derived CDR1 and CDR2 are KGHSH and LQKENI. V lost 6 bases, J lost 7 bases, and 18 bases lay in between. The CDR3 consists of 15 residues. The chain's CDR3 is CASSPVEARGGELFF. The CDR3 coding sequence is TGTGCCAGCTCTCCCGTGGAGGCGAGAGGCGGGGAGCTGTTTTTT.

The V and J genes are TRBV10-3 and TRBJ2-7; D uncertain. Germline CDR1 ENHRY, CDR2 SYGVKD. The CDR3 has 16 residues. Trimming pared 2 bases from V and 5 bases from J, leaving 19 bases between. CDR3 loop: CAISETLNTSPHEQYF. CDR3 in DNA: TGTGCCATCAGTGAGACTTTAAATACCTCTCCCCACGAGCAGTACTTC.

V usage is TRBV15 and J usage is TRBJ1-1; TRBD1 matches at 8 bases. This CDR3 has 14 residues. The germline V gene has CDR1 LNHNV and CDR2 YYDKDF (reference sequence). Unmatched junction bases numbered 2, after V lost 4 bases and J lost 1 base. CDR3 sequence (DNA): TGTGCCACCAGCACGGGACAGGCGAACACTGAAGCTTTCTTT. Translation gives CATSTGQANTEAFF.

The genes are TRBV10-3 and TRBJ1-2, with 7 bases identical to TRBD1. Germline trimming cut 3 bases from V and 3 bases from J; bases unmatched to any gene: 10. The CDR3 contains 16 residues. Germline V gene lookup returns CDR1 ENHRY and CDR2 SYGVKD. The CDR3 nucleotides are TGTGCCATCAGTGACTTGAGGGGGCGCGCGGACTATGGCTACACCTTC. Encoded protein: CAISDLRGRADYGYTF.

This clone was detected only a few times. The CDR3 region is CASSVYRGRPYGYTF. The DNA of the CDR3 is TGTGCCAGCAGCGTCTACAGGGGGCGACCCTATGGCTACACCTTC. This chain links TRBV7-8 with TRBJ1-2, with 9 bases matching TRBD1. Germline V lookup: CDR1 SGHVS, CDR2 FQNEAQ. V shed 5 bases, J shed 4 bases, and the junction held 8 bases outside the gene matches. CDR3 length equals 15 residues.

The rearrangement uses TRBV6-5 and TRBJ2-7, with D possibly matching TRBD1 (5 bases). This CDR3 is built from 14 residues. V lost 6 bases, J lost 0 bases, and 12 bases lay in between. The germline V gene has CDR1 MNHEY and CDR2 SVGAGI. CDR3 amino acids: CASSPQDSSYEQYF. The CDR3 DNA sequence: TGTGCCAGCAGCCCTCAAGACAGCTCCTACGAGCAGTACTTC.

This clone was detected once. The chain couples TRBV4-3 to TRBJ2-5, with 11 positions matching TRBD2. CDR1 and CDR2 from the germline V gene are LGHNA and YSLEER. V was pared by 0 bases and J by 4 bases, with 7 bases of the junction left unmatched. This CDR3 contains 17 residues. CDR3 region: CASSQDWRLAGGETQYF. The CDR3 nucleotides read TGCGCCAGCAGCCAAGATTGGCGGCTAGCGGGAGGAGAGACCCAGTACTTC.

The chain joins TRBV27 to TRBJ1-2; perhaps TRBD1 as D (5 bases). The germline V and J ends were trimmed by 5 bases and 6 bases, with 13 bases remaining between them. CDR1 is MNHEY and CDR2 is SMNVEV in the germline V gene (reference sequence). The CDR3 length is 13 residues. This CDR3 reads CASSPSGGNGYTF. The CDR3, as DNA: TGTGCCAGCAGTCCGTCGGGGGGGAATGGCTACACCTTC.

The chain employs TRBV6-5 and TRBJ1-2, with D unresolved. The CDR3 runs to 15 residues. V gave up 0 bases and J gave up 8 bases, with 16 bases separating them. Germline CDR1 is MNHEY and CDR2 is SVGAGI. The DNA for the CDR3 is TGTGCCAGCAGTTACTCGAACAGCCAACGGCGCGGCTACACCTTC. Protein sequence: CASSYSNSQRRGYTF.

The V call is TRBV6-1, the J call TRBJ1-4, with 7 bases identical to TRBD1. In germline, CDR1 is MNHNS, CDR2 SASEGT. After removal of 6 bases from V and 4 bases from J, the junction contained 8 bases not matched to a gene. CDR3 length equals 15 residues. The CDR3 loop reads CASSEWDSGNEKLFF. CDR3 sequence (DNA): TGTGCCAGCAGCGAATGGGACAGCGGTAATGAAAAACTGTTTTTT.

This chain connects TRBV5-6 to TRBJ2-7; 10 bases align to TRBD1. The germline V gene encodes CDR1 SGHDT and CDR2 YYEEEE. The CDR3 spans 14 residues. V shed 4 bases, J shed 1 base, and the junction held 2 bases outside the gene matches. The CDR3 sequence: CASSRGQGSYEQYF. The CDR3 DNA reads TGTGCCAGCAGCCGGGGACAGGGGTCCTACGAGCAGTACTTC. Full variable domain (outside the CDR3, taken from reference TRBV5-6 and TRBJ2-7): DAGVTQSPTHLIKTRGQQVTLRCSPKSGHDTVSWYQQALGQGPQFIFQYYEEEERQRGNFPDRFSGHQFPNYSSELNVNALLLGDSALYLCASSRGQGSYEQYFGPGTRLTVT.

The chain is built from TRBV2 and TRBJ2-7; 9 nucleotides match TRBD2. J was trimmed by 4 bases and V by 6 bases; bases with no gene match: 4. The CDR3 spans 13 residues. Germline CDR1 and CDR2: SNHLY and FYNNEI. CDR3 region: CASRTSGPYEQYF. CDR3 bases: TGTGCCAGCAGGACTAGCGGACCGTACGAGCAGTACTTC.

This chain joins TRBV5-4 and TRBJ2-3, with 7 bases matching TRBD1. Germline V gene sequence: CDR1 SGHNT, CDR2 YYREEE (reference sequence). The length of the CDR3 is 16 residues. Losses at the gene ends were 4 bases for V and 2 bases for J; bases not matched to a gene: 10. The CDR3 DNA sequence: TGTGCCAGCAGCCGGGGACAGAACTGGGACACAGATACGCAGTATTTT. It encodes CASSRGQNWDTDTQYF. Looking up the rest from reference TRBV5-4 and TRBJ2-3 gives the full variable domain: ETGVTQSPTHLIKTRGQQVTLRCSSQSGHNTVSWYQQALGQGPQFIFQYYREEENGRGNFPPRFSGLQFPNYSSELNVNALELDDSALYLCASSRGQNWDTDTQYFGPGTRLTVL.

The chain links TRBV9 to TRBJ2-3; 9 bases map to TRBD1. This CDR3 contains 13 residues. V lost 4 bases to trimming and J lost 9 bases; unmatched junction nucleotides: 6. CDR1 and CDR2 from the germline V gene are SGDLS and YYNGEE. CDR3 sequence (DNA): TGTGCCAGCAGCCTTAGCGGACAGGGGACGCAGTATTTT. It translates to CASSLSGQGTQYF.

This chain uses TRBV11-2 with TRBJ2-7; TRBD2 aligns across 8 bases. The CDR3 runs 13 residues. Germline V gives CDR1 SGHAT, CDR2 FQNNGV. With V trimmed by 0 bases and J by 13 bases, 8 bases remained unmatched. In DNA form, the CDR3 reads TGTGCCAGCAGCTTAGATCCCGGGAGGGTTCGATACTTC. Protein product: CASSLDPGRVRYF.

J is TRBJ2-5 and V is TRBV18, with D possibly TRBD1 on 5 matching bases. The CDR3 length is 13 residues. V was clipped by 1 base and J by 4 bases, with 7 bases between them. Germline assignment: CDR1 KGHSH and CDR2 LQKENI. The CDR3 DNA follows: TGTGCCAGCTCACCACAGGGGTCAGAGACCCAGTACTTC. Translation gives CASSPQGSETQYF.

This clone was seen more than once but under ten times. The chain is built from TRBV28 and TRBJ1-2, with D hard to call. Deletions cut 6 bases from V and 4 bases from J, with 9 bases between. Germline V CDR1 and CDR2: MDHEN, SYDVKM. CDR3 length: 12 amino acids. The CDR3 here is CASRPQSYGYTF. As DNA, the CDR3 is TGTGCCAGCAGACCTCAATCCTATGGCTACACCTTC.

The rearrangement uses TRBV28 and TRBJ2-5; D gene ambiguous. From germline, CDR1 is MDHEN and CDR2 SYDVKM. CDR3 length equals 13 residues. The ends were cut back, 5 bases at V and 0 bases at J, with 7 bases in the middle. The CDR3 coding sequence is TGTGCCAGCAGTGGAAGGTACCAAGAGACCCAGTACTTC. It specifies CASSGRYQETQYF.

The gene calls are TRBV5-1 and TRBJ2-7; 8 nucleotides align to TRBD1. The CDR3 sequence is 15 residues long. Germline V lookup: CDR1 SGHRS, CDR2 YFSETQ. V shed 5 bases and J 2 bases; nucleotides not matched to a gene: 9. The CDR3 loop is CASRRGQEGTYEQYF. As DNA, the CDR3 is TGCGCCAGCAGACGGGGACAGGAGGGGACCTACGAGCAGTACTTC.

The gene calls are TRBV2 and TRBJ2-1; 10 bases fit TRBD2. The CDR3 sequence is 13 residues long. Germline-derived CDR1 and CDR2 are SNHLY and FYNNEI. V trimming: 6 bases; J trimming: 6 bases; junction bases outside the gene matches: 2. The chain's CDR3 is CASSGLAANEQFF. The CDR3 nucleotides are TGTGCCAGCAGCGGACTAGCGGCCAATGAGCAGTTCTTC.

This rearrangement joins TRBV27 to TRBJ1-1, with D unclear. V was cut by 6 bases and J by 6 bases, with 17 bases left in between. This CDR3 contains 14 residues. Germline CDR1 is MNHEY and CDR2 is SMNVEV (reference sequence). CDR3 sequence reads: CASSAASGRSEAFF. The CDR3 DNA sequence: TGTGCCAGCAGCGCTGCGTCGGGAAGGTCTGAAGCTTTCTTT.

The genes are TRBV6-1 and TRBJ2-7; TRBD1 aligns across 7 bases. The CDR3 contains 14 residues. Germline V lookup: CDR1 MNHNS, CDR2 SASEGT. Unmatched junction bases numbered 10, after V lost 8 bases and J lost 3 bases. CDR3: CASSRDRDFYEQYF. CDR3 nucleotide sequence: TGTGCCAGCTCCCGGGACAGAGACTTCTACGAGCAGTACTTC.

This clone occurred a few times. The V and J genes are TRBV5-1 and TRBJ2-7, with D possibly matching TRBD2 (6 bases). Trimming removed 4 bases from V and 12 bases from J, with 20 bases in between. Germline lookup yields CDR1 SGHRS and CDR2 YFSETQ. This CDR3 comprises 13 residues. The CDR3 reads CASSDDEGAGLYF. In nucleotides, the CDR3 is TGCGCCAGCAGCGATGATGAGGGAGCGGGTTTGTACTTC.

This clone occurred a few times. V and J are TRBV18 and TRBJ2-1; unclear D gene. Trimming removed 4 bases from V and 4 bases from J, with 8 bases in between. The CDR3 contains 13 residues. The germline V gene has CDR1 KGHSH and CDR2 LQKENI. CDR3 coding DNA: TGTGCCAGCTCACAGACTCGTTACAATGAGCAGTTCTTC. Translation: CASSQTRYNEQFF.

The rearrangement links TRBV7-9 to TRBJ2-1; D not certain. Germline V gene sequence: CDR1 SEHNR, CDR2 FQNEAQ (reference sequence). There are 14 residues in the CDR3. With 2 bases removed from V and 4 bases from J, the gap between germline ends came to 9 bases. CDR3 bases: TGTGCCAGCAGCTTAAGAAGGGAATACAATGAGCAGTTCTTC. It translates to CASSLRREYNEQFF.

The chain is built from TRBV7-2 and TRBJ2-7; 9 bases agree with TRBD2. The germline V gene has CDR1 SGHTA and CDR2 FQGNSA. This CDR3 has 14 residues. V trimming: 5 bases; J trimming: 3 bases; junction bases outside the gene matches: 5. This CDR3 is CASSLLAGVYEQYF. For the CDR3, the DNA is TGTGCCAGCAGCCTACTAGCGGGCGTCTACGAGCAGTACTTC.

V and J are TRBV6-6 and TRBJ1-2; D is uncertain. CDR3 length equals 13 residues. Trimming took 6 bases from V and 3 from J, leaving 11 bases between them. Germline CDR1 and CDR2: MNHNY and SVGAGI (reference sequence). The CDR3 bases are TGTGCCAGCAGCCACCAGGAGGACTATGGCTACACCTTC. Translation gives CASSHQEDYGYTF.

V and J are TRBV10-2 and TRBJ1-4; a possible D gene is TRBD1 (6 bases). This CDR3 is built from 15 residues. CDR1 and CDR2 (germline): WSHSY, SAAADI. The V and J ends lost 4 bases and 2 bases respectively, with 11 bases between them. The CDR3 DNA is TGCGCCAGCAGTGCCTTGGGGGGCACTAATGAAAAACTGTTTTTT. The encoded protein is CASSALGGTNEKLFF.

The CDR3 region is CARSCRRVEKLFF. In nucleotides, the CDR3 is TGTGCCAGAAGCTGTAGGAGAGTTGAAAAACTGTTTTTT. The rearrangement joins TRBV5-3 to TRBJ1-4, with D unclear. TRBV5-3 is an ORF, with its function uncertain. V was cut by 3 bases and J by 7 bases, with 10 bases left in between. This CDR3 has 13 residues.

This clone was observed once. The V call is TRBV28, the J call TRBJ1-1; unclear D gene. This CDR3 region has 13 residues. The ends were cut back, 0 bases at V and 7 bases at J, with 9 bases in the middle. The germline CDR1 and CDR2 sequences are MDHEN and SYDVKM. The CDR3 is CASSLWRVGEAFF. The CDR3, as DNA: TGTGCCAGCAGTTTATGGAGGGTCGGTGAAGCTTTCTTT.